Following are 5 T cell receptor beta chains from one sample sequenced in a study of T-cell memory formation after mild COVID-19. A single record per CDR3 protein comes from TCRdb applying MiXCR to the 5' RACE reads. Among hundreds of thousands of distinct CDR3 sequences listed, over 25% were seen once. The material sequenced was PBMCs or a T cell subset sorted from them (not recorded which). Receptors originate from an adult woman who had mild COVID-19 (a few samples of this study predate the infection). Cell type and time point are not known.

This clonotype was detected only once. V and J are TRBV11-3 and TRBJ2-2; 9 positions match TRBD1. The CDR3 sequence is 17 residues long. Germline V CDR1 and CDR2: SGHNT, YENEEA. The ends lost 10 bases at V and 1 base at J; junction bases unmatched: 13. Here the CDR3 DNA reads TGTGCCACCCGAGGACAGGGGATAAACTTGAACACCGGGGAGCTGTTTTTT. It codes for CATRGQGINLNTGELFF.

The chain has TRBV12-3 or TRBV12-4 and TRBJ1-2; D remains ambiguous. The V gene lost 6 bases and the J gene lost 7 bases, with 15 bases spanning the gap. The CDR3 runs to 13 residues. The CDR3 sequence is CASSPVLSSGYTF. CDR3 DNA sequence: TGTGCCAGCAGCCCGGTCCTCTCCAGTGGCTACACCTTC.

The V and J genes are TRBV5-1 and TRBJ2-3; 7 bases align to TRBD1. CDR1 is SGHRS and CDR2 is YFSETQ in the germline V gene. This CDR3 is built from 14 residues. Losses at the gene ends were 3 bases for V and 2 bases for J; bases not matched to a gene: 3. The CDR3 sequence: CASSSGQITDTQYF. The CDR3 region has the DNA TGCGCCAGCAGCTCGGGACAGATCACAGATACGCAGTATTTT.

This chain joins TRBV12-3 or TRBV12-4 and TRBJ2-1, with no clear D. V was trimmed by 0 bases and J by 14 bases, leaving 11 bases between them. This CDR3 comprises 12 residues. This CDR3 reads CASSLAPEDKFF. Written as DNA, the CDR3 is TGTGCCAGCAGTTTAGCGCCAGAGGATAAGTTCTTC.

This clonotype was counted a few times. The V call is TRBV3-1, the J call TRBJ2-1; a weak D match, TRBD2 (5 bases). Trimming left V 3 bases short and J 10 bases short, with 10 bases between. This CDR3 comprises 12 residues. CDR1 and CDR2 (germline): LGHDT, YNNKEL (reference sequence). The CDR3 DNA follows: TGTGCCAGCAGCCAGGCGGGCAAAGAGCAGTTCTTC. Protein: CASSQAGKEQFF.